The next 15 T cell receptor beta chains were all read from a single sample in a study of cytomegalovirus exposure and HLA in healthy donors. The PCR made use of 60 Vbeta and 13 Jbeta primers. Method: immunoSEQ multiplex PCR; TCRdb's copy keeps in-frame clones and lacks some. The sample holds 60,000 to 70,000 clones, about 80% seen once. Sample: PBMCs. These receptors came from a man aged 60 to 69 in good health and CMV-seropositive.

The CDR3 DNA reads TGTGCCGCGGGGGGGGGTCCGGGGGATGAAGCTTTCTTT. The encoded protein is CAAGGGPGDEAFF. The chain couples TRBV6-1 to TRBJ1-1; perhaps TRBD1 as D (5 bases). The CDR3 is 13 amino acids. The germline V gene encodes CDR1 MNHNS and CDR2 SASEGT. Trimming removed 11 bases from V and 7 bases from J, with 20 bases in between.

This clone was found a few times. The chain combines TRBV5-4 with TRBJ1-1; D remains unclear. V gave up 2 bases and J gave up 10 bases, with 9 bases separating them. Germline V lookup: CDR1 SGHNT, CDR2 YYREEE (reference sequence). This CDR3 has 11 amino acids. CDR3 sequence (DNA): TGTGCCAGCAGCTTTAGGGAGAGAGCTTTCTTT. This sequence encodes CASSFRERAFF.

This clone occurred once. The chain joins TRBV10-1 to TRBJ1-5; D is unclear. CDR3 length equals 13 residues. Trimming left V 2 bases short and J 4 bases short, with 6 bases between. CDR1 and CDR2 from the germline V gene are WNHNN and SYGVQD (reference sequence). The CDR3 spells CASSEEVNQPQHF. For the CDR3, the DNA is TGCGCCAGCAGTGAGGAGGTAAATCAGCCCCAGCATTTT.

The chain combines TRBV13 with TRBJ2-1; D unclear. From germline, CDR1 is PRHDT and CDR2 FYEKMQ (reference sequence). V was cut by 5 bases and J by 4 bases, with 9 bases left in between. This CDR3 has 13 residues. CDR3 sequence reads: CASSQPTYNEQFF. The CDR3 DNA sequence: TGTGCCAGCAGCCAACCCACTTACAATGAGCAGTTCTTC. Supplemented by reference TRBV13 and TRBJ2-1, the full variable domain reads AAGVIQSPRHLIKEKRETATLKCYPIPRHDTVYWYQQGPGQDPQFLISFYEKMQSDKGSIPDRFSAQQFSDYHSELNMSSLELGDSALYFCASSQPTYNEQFFGPGTRLTVL.

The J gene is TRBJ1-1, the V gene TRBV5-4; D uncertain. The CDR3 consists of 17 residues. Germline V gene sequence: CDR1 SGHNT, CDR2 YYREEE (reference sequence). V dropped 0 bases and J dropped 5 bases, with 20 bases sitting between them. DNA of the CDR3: TGTGCCAGCAGCTTGGAAGGGTTTGCGGGGATGAGGACTGAAGCTTTCTTT. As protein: CASSLEGFAGMRTEAFF. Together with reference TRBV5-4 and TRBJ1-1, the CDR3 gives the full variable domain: ETGVTQSPTHLIKTRGQQVTLRCSSQSGHNTVSWYQQALGQGPQFIFQYYREEENGRGNFPPRFSGLQFPNYSSELNVNALELDDSALYLCASSLEGFAGMRTEAFFGQGTRLTVV.

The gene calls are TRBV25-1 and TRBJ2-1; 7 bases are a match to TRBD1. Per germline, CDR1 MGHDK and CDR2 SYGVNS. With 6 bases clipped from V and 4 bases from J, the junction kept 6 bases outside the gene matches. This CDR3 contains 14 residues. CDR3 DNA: TGTGCCAGCAGGGGGGTACAGGGGTACAATGAGCAGTTCTTC. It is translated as CASRGVQGYNEQFF.

In DNA form, the CDR3 reads TGTGCCAGCAGATACGGACAGGGGGCGGTTGGCTACACCTTC. This translates into CASRYGQGAVGYTF. The chain is built from TRBV27 and TRBJ1-2, with TRBD1 matching over 11 bases. This CDR3 has 14 residues. V shed 6 bases and J 7 bases; nucleotides not matched to a gene: 7. Germline assignment: CDR1 MNHEY and CDR2 SMNVEV (reference sequence).

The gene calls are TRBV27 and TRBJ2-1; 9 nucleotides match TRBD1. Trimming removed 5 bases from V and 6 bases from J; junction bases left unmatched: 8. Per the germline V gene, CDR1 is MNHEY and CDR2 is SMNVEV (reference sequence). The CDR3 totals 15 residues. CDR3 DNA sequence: TGTGCCAGCAGTAGGTCTCAACAGGGGGCCAATGAGCAGTTCTTC. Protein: CASSRSQQGANEQFF.

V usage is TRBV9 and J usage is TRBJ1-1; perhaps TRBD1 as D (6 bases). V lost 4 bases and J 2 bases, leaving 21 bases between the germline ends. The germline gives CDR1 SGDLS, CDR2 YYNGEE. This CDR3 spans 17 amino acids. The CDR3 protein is CASSPSGVLAGNTEAFF. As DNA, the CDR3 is TGTGCCAGCAGCCCCTCAGGGGTCCTCGCGGGCAACACTGAAGCTTTCTTT. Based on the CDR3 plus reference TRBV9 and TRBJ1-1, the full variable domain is DSGVTQTPKHLITATGQRVTLRCSPRSGDLSVYWYQQSLDQGLQFLIQYYNGEERAKGNILERFSAQQFPDLHSELNLSSLELGDSALYFCASSPSGVLAGNTEAFFGQGTRLTVV.

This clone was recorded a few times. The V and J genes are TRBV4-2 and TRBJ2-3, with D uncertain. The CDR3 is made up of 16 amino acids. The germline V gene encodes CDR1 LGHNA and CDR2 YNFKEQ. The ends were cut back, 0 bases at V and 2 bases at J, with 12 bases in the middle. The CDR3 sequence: CASSQERSLFTDTQYF. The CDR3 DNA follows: TGTGCCAGCAGCCAAGAGCGGAGCCTATTCACAGATACGCAGTATTTT.

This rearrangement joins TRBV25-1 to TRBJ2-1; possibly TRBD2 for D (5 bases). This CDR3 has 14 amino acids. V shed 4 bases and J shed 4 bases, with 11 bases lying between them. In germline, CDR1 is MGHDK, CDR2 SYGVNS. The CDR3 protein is CASSVVGDYNEQFF. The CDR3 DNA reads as TGTGCCAGCAGTGTCGTCGGGGATTACAATGAGCAGTTCTTC.

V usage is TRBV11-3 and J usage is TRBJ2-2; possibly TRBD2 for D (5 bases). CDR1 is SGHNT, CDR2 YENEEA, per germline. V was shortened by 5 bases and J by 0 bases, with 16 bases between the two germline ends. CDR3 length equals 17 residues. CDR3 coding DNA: TGTGCCAGCAGCCGTCGGGGAGTCGCGGCGAACACCGGGGAGCTGTTTTTT. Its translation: CASSRRGVAANTGELFF.

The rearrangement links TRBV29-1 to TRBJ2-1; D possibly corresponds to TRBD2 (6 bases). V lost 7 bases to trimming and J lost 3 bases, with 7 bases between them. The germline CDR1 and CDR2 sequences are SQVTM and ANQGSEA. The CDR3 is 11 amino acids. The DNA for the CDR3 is TGCAGCGGCGGGATCTACAATGAGCAGTTCTTC. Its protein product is CSGGIYNEQFF.

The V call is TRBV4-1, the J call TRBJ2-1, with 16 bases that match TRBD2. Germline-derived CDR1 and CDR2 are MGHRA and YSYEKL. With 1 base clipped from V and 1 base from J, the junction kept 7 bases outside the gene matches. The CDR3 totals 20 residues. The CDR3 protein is CASSQAPGLAGGWSYNEQFF. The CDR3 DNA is TGCGCCAGCAGCCAAGCTCCGGGACTAGCGGGGGGGTGGTCCTACAATGAGCAGTTCTTC.

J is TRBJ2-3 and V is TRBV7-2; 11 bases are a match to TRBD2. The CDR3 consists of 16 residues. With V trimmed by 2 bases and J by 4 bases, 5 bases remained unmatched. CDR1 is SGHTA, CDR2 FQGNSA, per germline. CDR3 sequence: CASSLRLAGGADTQYF. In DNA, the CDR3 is TGTGCCAGCAGCTTAAGGCTAGCGGGGGGTGCAGATACGCAGTATTTT. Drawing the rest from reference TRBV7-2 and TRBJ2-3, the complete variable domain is GAGVSQSPSNKVTEKGKDVELRCDPISGHTALYWYRQSLGQGLEFLIYFQGNSAPDKSGLPSDRFSAERTGGSVSTLTIQRTQQEDSAVYLCASSLRLAGGADTQYFGPGTRLTVL.